This T cell receptor (beta chain) came from a study of blood T cell repertoires in COVID-19 (dated by TCRdb to the early 2020s). With regard to the full study: The collaborator samples originated in the United States, Italy and Spain and spanned the acute and convalescent phases of COVID-19. The material from the prospective study consisted of cDNA or gDNA derived from T cells, B-cell-depleted T cells, or PBMCs. Subjects who had been exposed to COVID-19, were actively infected with it, or had recovered from it provided the deeply sampled blood TCRbeta repertoires that made up the dataset. The repertoires were released in a freely available public database intended as a resource for research on the immune response to SARS-CoV-2. Samples came from the ongoing ImmuneRACE study (first 160 participants) plus 1,254 subjects from 6 global collaborators. The sample metadata nearly always contained a de-identified subject ID, COVID-19 status, age in years and sex. Where available, HLA class I and class II types were taken from metadata supplied by the sample provider and were not determined by assay-based typing. General study outcomes and caveats: The amount of clinical and demographic metadata varied by source and participant and was provided uncurated.

The immunoSEQ Assay, a bias-controlled multiplex PCR, was used to amplify TCRbeta CDR3 regions from genomic DNA. Concerning the study's data processing: Within the assay, amplification of reference gene primers was used to estimate how many nucleated cells each sample contained. To quantify the absolute abundance of each unique TCRbeta CDR3 rearrangement, sequence reads were collapsed and filtered. For each sample, productive Simpson clonality was calculated by taking the square root of Simpson's diversity index across productive rearrangements. This is the immuneACCESS table as TCRdb keeps it, with only in-frame sequences that have V and J called. A part of the clones is gone; compared with another copy, unresolved V genes explain less than half, and the rest is unexplained. The V and J calls and clone size were taken over from that table, and D and trimming were inferred from the DNA. Here the sample has approximately 89,000 clones; roughly 80% occur a single time. Clones ranked in the top ten supply 40% to 60% of the sample.

Sequences MGHRA (CDR1) and YSYEKL (CDR2) are obtained from the germline V gene. The CDR3 numbers 15 residues from cysteine through phenylalanine. The DNA shown is the 45-base CDR3, in frame from base 1. V gives up 2 bases and J gives up 5 bases, and the segment between their germline ends measures 13 bases. The collaborating institutions used their own protocols to collect whole blood in K2EDTA tubes. For TCRbeta analysis, collaborators shipped samples in one of three forms: frozen whole blood, isolated PBMCs, or DNA extracted from either of those sample types. On this clone: This clone's antigen is unknown. Base qualities were left out, and no much larger clone turns up one base away.

Sequencing was carried out using peripheral blood. The V and J genes are TRBV4-1 and TRBJ1-5, with no reliable assignment of the D segment. This receptor was obtained from a human donor in a cohort sampled during active COVID-19. The DNA is TGCGCCAGCAGCCAATCCGGGGTACGGGATCAGCCCCAGCATTTT. This gives the protein CASSQSGVRDQPQHF.